This T cell receptor (beta chain) was documented in a study of T cells in tumors after PD-1 blockade (dated by TCRdb to about 2019). The study in broad terms: Patients with prior checkpoint blockade, systemic immunosuppressant use, or recent radiotherapy or other anti-cancer therapy within 4 weeks were excluded. Treatment consisted of either cemiplimab 350 mg every 2 weeks or pembrolizumab 200 mg every 3 weeks. While on anti-PD-1 treatment, some of the patients also continued taking daily vismodegib 150 mg. On average, peripheral blood samples had 95,000 to 140,000 TCR templates (range roughly 22,000-290,000) and 35,000 to 45,000 unique clonotypes. Paired single-cell RNA and TCR sequencing was done in the study on site-matched tumors from patients with BCC or SCC, both before and after anti-PD-1 therapy. To compare blood and tumor clonotypes, bulk TCR sequencing was performed on under 12 peripheral blood samples from a few patients. RECIST version 1.1 was used to evaluate clinical response.

Here is what the overall study found, with its caveats: The source of novel T cell clones was not identified and could include lymphoid organs or rare unexpanded clones within the tumor or its periphery. Roughly 41% of TCR clonotypes from the tumor were detected in blood, and certain novel exhausted tumor clones were present in blood collected before treatment, which suggests recruitment from the periphery.

The time point tag for this specimen amounts to: before anti-PD-1 therapy. Genomic DNA extracted from tumor biopsies or peripheral blood was used for bulk TCRbeta sequencing, with input ranging from roughly 600 ng to 6,004 ng. Every patient was a poor candidate for surgical resection and had histologically proven advanced or metastatic basal or squamous cell carcinoma. The basal cell carcinoma cohort comprised 10 to 12 patients, of whom roughly eight had bulk tumor TCR sequencing. Germline trimming amounts to 7 bases on V and 5 bases on J, with 6 as the count of junction bases outside the gene matches. The CDR3 goes from the cysteine to the phenylalanine over 15 residues. The DNA shown is the 45-base CDR3, in frame from base 1. The germline V gene encodes CDR1 MNHEY and CDR2 SVGAGI. Comments on this clone: No cognate antigen has been identified for it. Within one base of it there is no much larger clone, and no base qualities were kept.

The immunoSEQ platform was used for deep TCRbeta sequencing. Turning to the authors' computational methods: For further analysis, only productive rearrangements were exported from the immunoSEQ Analyzer. T cell phenotypes were assigned to bulk TCRbeta clonotypes by matching to single-cell RNA+TCR-seq clones sharing the same TCRbeta sequence. Tumor enrichment of a clone was calculated by dividing the clone's tumor frequency by the clone's PBMC frequency, both taken from bulk TCR sequencing. GLIPH was used to group TCRs into specificity groups, clusters of distinct TCRs likely recognizing common antigens via shared CDR3 motifs. TCRdb limited this immuneACCESS table to in-frame rearrangements with V and J called. A share of clones is missing; checked studies link under half to unresolved V genes, and the rest is unexplained. The V and J calls and clone size are taken from that table; D and trimming were inferred from the DNA. Across this sample there are roughly 50,000 clones, with approximately 84% seen only once. The ten largest clones take up roughly 4.1% of the sample.

The chain is encoded by TRBV6-5 joined to TRBJ2-2, with 11 junctional bases fitting TRBD1. The sequenced sample was PBMCs, obtained before anti-PD-1 treatment. The sequence came from a human donor with basal cell carcinoma. The DNA sequence is given as TGTGCCAGCACCCTGGACAGGGGGCGAACCGGGGAGCTGTTTTTT. Translated, it reads CASTLDRGRTGELFF.